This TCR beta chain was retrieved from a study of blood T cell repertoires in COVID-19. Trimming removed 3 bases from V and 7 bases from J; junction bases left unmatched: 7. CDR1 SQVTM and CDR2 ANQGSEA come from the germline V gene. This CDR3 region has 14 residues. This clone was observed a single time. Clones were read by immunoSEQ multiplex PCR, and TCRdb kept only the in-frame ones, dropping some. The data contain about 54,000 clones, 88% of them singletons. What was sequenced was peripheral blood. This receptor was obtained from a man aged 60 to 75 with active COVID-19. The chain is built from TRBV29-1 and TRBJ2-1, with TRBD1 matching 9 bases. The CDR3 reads CSVDPQGAENEQFF. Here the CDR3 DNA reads TGCAGCGTTGACCCACAGGGGGCGGAAAATGAGCAGTTCTTC.